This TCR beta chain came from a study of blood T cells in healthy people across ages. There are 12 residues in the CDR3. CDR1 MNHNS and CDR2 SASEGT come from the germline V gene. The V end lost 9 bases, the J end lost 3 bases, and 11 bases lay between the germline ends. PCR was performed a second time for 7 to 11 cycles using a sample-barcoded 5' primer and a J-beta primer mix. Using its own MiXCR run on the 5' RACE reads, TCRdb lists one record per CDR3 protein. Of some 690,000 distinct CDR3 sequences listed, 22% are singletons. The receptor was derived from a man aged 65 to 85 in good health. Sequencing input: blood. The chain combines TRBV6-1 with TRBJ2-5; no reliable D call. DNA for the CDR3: TGTGCCAGTCTACAGTGGAAAGAGACCCAGTACTTC. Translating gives CASLQWKETQYF.